This T cell receptor beta chain came from a study of a mutant IDH1 vaccine in newly diagnosed glioma. Whole-study results and caveats: Alterations occurring in top peripheral T cell clonotypes seemed unrelated to pseudoprogression.

As to time point: baseline, week 1 (first vaccination visit). As for treatment: pre-vaccination baseline after standard-of-care therapy. Repertoires were generated with immunoSEQ multiplex PCR, while TCRdb's copy carries only in-frame clones and drops some. The data hold tens of thousands of clones, with around 74% observed a single time. For this clone: Its antigen is unidentified.

This CDR3 comprises 14 residues. V was pared by 2 bases and J by 6 bases, with 11 bases between. Per the germline V gene, CDR1 is SGHNT and CDR2 is YYREEE (reference sequence). The sequencing here drew on PBMCs, taken from a glioma patient treated with radiotherapy, temozolomide or both. This sequence joins TRBV5-4 and TRBJ1-4; a weak D match, TRBD1 (5 bases). The receptor's source is a middle-aged man with glioma. The CDR3 sequence is CASSFGGGDEKLFF. The CDR3 DNA sequence: TGTGCCAGCAGCTTTGGCGGGGGGGATGAAAAACTGTTTTTT.